A single sample is the source of the 31 T cell receptor beta chains below, sequenced in a study of T cell responses to AZD1222 COVID-19 vaccine. Sequencing was performed with immunoSEQ multiplex PCR; in TCRdb, only in-frame clones are kept and a portion is missing. Of 45,000 to 55,000 clones listed, about 80% are singletons. The source was peripheral blood, collected on day 0 of AZD1222 vaccination. The source of these receptors is an adult in good health.

This clone has only a few counts. This chain uses TRBV18 with TRBJ1-1, with 7 bases fitting TRBD1. The J segment lost 4 bases and the V segment lost 3 bases, leaving 8 bases of the junction unmatched. The CDR3 contains 15 residues. Germline V gives CDR1 KGHSH, CDR2 LQKENI. In DNA, the CDR3 is TGTGCCAGCTCACCTTTACACCAGGGGGGCACTGAAGCTTTCTTT. Its translation is CASSPLHQGGTEAFF.

The chain uses TRBV28 and TRBJ2-6, with D maybe TRBD2 (7 bases). The V end lost 8 bases, the J end lost 0 bases, and 17 bases lay between the germline ends. Germline V CDR1 and CDR2: MDHEN, SYDVKM. The CDR3 is 17 amino acids. The CDR3 DNA follows: TGTGCCAGCGACGGGGGGCTGGTTAGCTCTGGGGCCAACGTCCTGACTTTC. It encodes CASDGGLVSSGANVLTF.

The V call is TRBV2, the J call TRBJ1-1; D is ambiguous. CDR1 and CDR2 (germline): SNHLY, FYNNEI. The CDR3 runs 14 residues. Trimming took 3 bases from V and 4 from J, leaving 12 bases between them. The CDR3 here is CASSDEGLGTEAFF. CDR3 nucleotide sequence: TGTGCCAGCAGTGATGAGGGCTTGGGCACTGAAGCTTTCTTT. The whole variable domain, filled in from reference TRBV2 and TRBJ1-1, reads EPEVTQTPSHQVTQMGQEVILRCVPISNHLYFYWYRQILGQKVEFLVSFYNNEISEKSEIFDDQFSVERPDGSNFTLKIRSTKLEDSAMYFCASSDEGLGTEAFFGQGTRLTVV.

The gene calls are TRBV27 and TRBJ1-6; tentative D call: TRBD1 (6 bases). The CDR3 contains 18 residues. V lost 5 bases and J lost 10, with 27 bases in between. CDR1 is MNHEY and CDR2 is SMNVEV in the germline V gene (reference sequence). The CDR3 spells CASSNRLGPGSGGSPLHF. CDR3 bases: TGTGCCAGCAGTAACCGACTGGGACCGGGATCCGGGGGCTCACCCCTCCACTTT.

This clone was seen only once. The V gene is TRBV5-6, the J gene TRBJ1-5; 7 bases align to TRBD1. Trimming at V came to 0 bases and at J to 7 bases, leaving 10 bases not matched to a gene. The CDR3 loop spans 16 amino acids. Germline V lookup: CDR1 SGHDT, CDR2 YYEEEE. The CDR3 DNA reads TGTGCCAGCAGCTTGGCCGGAGGGGGCGATCCGCAGCCCCAGCATTTT. Residues: CASSLAGGGDPQPQHF.

V is TRBV6-1 and J is TRBJ1-2; D remains ambiguous. Germline lookup yields CDR1 MNHNS and CDR2 SASEGT. CDR3 length equals 13 residues. The V and J ends lost 0 bases and 3 bases respectively, with 5 bases between them. The CDR3 loop is CASSEAWYYGYTF. The CDR3 bases are TGTGCCAGCAGTGAAGCGTGGTACTATGGCTACACCTTC.

The V call is TRBV9, the J call TRBJ2-1; possible D gene TRBD2, 6 bases. Per the germline V gene, CDR1 is SGDLS and CDR2 is YYNGEE. The CDR3 runs to 15 residues. The V and J ends lost 2 bases and 4 bases respectively, with 13 bases between them. The CDR3 DNA is TGTGCCAGCAGCGTGACTAGGGGAACGTACAATGAGCAGTTCTTC. It translates to CASSVTRGTYNEQFF.

The V and J genes are TRBV28 and TRBJ2-7; 8 nucleotides agree with TRBD2. In germline, CDR1 is MDHEN, CDR2 SYDVKM. This CDR3 region has 14 residues. V dropped 6 bases and J dropped 2; count of bases not matched to a gene: 6. The CDR3 DNA is TGTGCCAGCAGGACAACTAGCGGACCCTACGAGCAGTACTTC. Protein sequence: CASRTTSGPYEQYF.

V and J are TRBV19 and TRBJ1-1; D uncertain. Between the trimmed V and J ends, which lost 7 bases and 1 base, there was a span of 16 bases. Germline values: CDR1 LNHDA, CDR2 SQIVND (reference sequence). This CDR3 spans 15 amino acids. CDR3 in DNA: TGTGCCAGTAATAAAAAACAAGGTGGGAACACTGAAGCTTTCTTT. Translated: CASNKKQGGNTEAFF.

The rearrangement uses TRBV18 and TRBJ1-4; D is possibly TRBD1 (6 bases). Trimming took off 3 bases at V and 5 bases at J, with 13 bases between the two ends. The CDR3 sequence is 15 residues long. Germline CDR1 is KGHSH and CDR2 is LQKENI. CDR3 protein: CASSPRRTENEKLFF. The DNA for the CDR3 is TGTGCCAGCTCACCTCGACGGACAGAAAATGAAAAACTGTTTTTT.

The V gene is TRBV6-2 or TRBV6-3, the J gene TRBJ1-1; D unresolved. Germline V gene sequence: CDR1 MNHEY, CDR2 SVGEGT. The V end was cut by 2 bases, the J end by 5 bases, with 24 bases between. CDR3 length: 18 residues. CDR3 amino acids: CASSYHRGEGRRWTEAFF. DNA for the CDR3: TGTGCCAGCAGTTACCATAGAGGTGAAGGCCGAAGGTGGACTGAAGCTTTCTTT.

This chain links TRBV2 with TRBJ1-1; D ambiguous. Trimming stripped 3 bases from V and 1 base from J, with 9 bases between. Germline V gives CDR1 SNHLY, CDR2 FYNNEI. This CDR3 is 14 amino acids long. Written as DNA, the CDR3 is TGTGCCAGCAGTGATATATTGGCGAACACTGAAGCTTTCTTT. This sequence encodes CASSDILANTEAFF.

This clone was picked up a small number of times. The chain combines TRBV5-1 with TRBJ1-2, with TRBD1 matching over 7 bases. CDR3 length equals 15 residues. Germline V gene data show CDR1 as SGHRS and CDR2 as YFSETQ. V trimming: 0 bases; J trimming: 4 bases; junction bases outside the gene matches: 6. The CDR3 DNA is TGCGCCAGCAGCTTGGATGGGACAGCTTCCTATGGCTACACCTTC. It yields the protein CASSLDGTASYGYTF.

The chain employs TRBV4-3 and TRBJ2-3; no clear D. CDR3 size: 16 residues. Germline V gives CDR1 LGHNA, CDR2 YSLEER. V lost 0 bases and J lost 0, with 10 bases in between. CDR3: CASSQESRSSTDTQYF. CDR3 DNA sequence: TGCGCCAGCAGCCAAGAGAGCAGATCTAGCACAGATACGCAGTATTTT.

This clone was counted only a few times. The rearrangement joins TRBV5-1 to TRBJ2-5, with TRBD1 as a possible D gene (5 bases). Germline CDR1 and CDR2: SGHRS and YFSETQ. This CDR3 comprises 15 residues. V was cut by 3 bases and J by 2 bases, with 14 bases left in between. CDR3 in DNA: TGCGCCAGCAGCTCGGATGGGGCAGAACAAGAGACCCAGTACTTC. Translation gives CASSSDGAEQETQYF.

This chain joins TRBV27 and TRBJ1-1; 8 positions match TRBD1. Losses at the gene ends were 7 bases for V and 7 bases for J; bases not matched to a gene: 14. The CDR3 is 15 amino acids. Germline V gene sequence: CDR1 MNHEY, CDR2 SMNVEV (reference sequence). CDR3 nucleotides: TGTGCCAGCAAAGTTTCAGCCTGGACAGGGCGTGAAGCTTTCTTT. Its translation: CASKVSAWTGREAFF.

V is TRBV2 and J is TRBJ2-2; the D call may be TRBD1 or TRBD2 (5 bases each). V was shortened by 3 bases and J by 7 bases, with 27 bases between the two germline ends. Per the germline V gene, CDR1 is SNHLY and CDR2 is FYNNEI. CDR3 length: 19 amino acids. The chain's CDR3 is CASSELSASLRGYGGELFF. The CDR3 nucleotides are TGTGCCAGCAGTGAGTTGTCGGCCAGTTTGAGGGGTTACGGCGGGGAGCTGTTTTTT.

The chain is built from TRBV28 and TRBJ1-6, with D possibly being TRBD1 (5 bases). In germline, CDR1 is MDHEN, CDR2 SYDVKM. This CDR3 has 12 amino acids. Trimming shortened V by 10 bases and J by 9 bases, and 13 bases separated the two germline ends. The CDR3 loop is CATRVVGSPLHF. In nucleotides, the CDR3 is TGTGCCACCAGGGTGGTCGGTTCACCCCTCCACTTT.

The rearrangement joins TRBV2 to TRBJ2-1; tentatively, D is TRBD2 (6 bases). Per germline, CDR1 SNHLY and CDR2 FYNNEI. V lost 5 bases to trimming and J lost 10 bases, with 9 bases between them. The CDR3 runs 11 residues. The CDR3 DNA sequence: TGTGCCAGCAGTCGGGACTTCGAGCAGTTCTTC. Its translation: CASSRDFEQFF.

The rearrangement joins TRBV24-1 to TRBJ2-1; maybe TRBD2 (5 bases). This CDR3 is built from 14 residues. CDR1 and CDR2 (germline): KGHDR, SFDVKD. The germline V and J ends were trimmed by 3 bases and 6 bases, with 11 bases remaining between them. The CDR3 region is CATSDPGLSNEQFF. The CDR3 coding sequence is TGTGCCACCAGTGATCCAGGACTGAGCAATGAGCAGTTCTTC.

V gene TRBV20-1 combines with J gene TRBJ1-4; unclear D gene. The CDR3 is made up of 11 amino acids. Between the trimmed V and J ends, which lost 2 bases and 8 bases, there was a span of 6 bases. Germline V CDR1 and CDR2: DFQATT, SNEGSKA (reference sequence). DNA for the CDR3: TGCAGTGCTAGACTCCGGGAAAAACTGTTTTTT. This translates into CSARLREKLFF.

CDR3 in amino acids: CASMVFNEQFF. DNA of the CDR3: TGTGCCAGCATGGTCTTCAATGAGCAGTTCTTC. The chain is built from TRBV6-1 and TRBJ2-1; D remains unclear. CDR3 size: 11 residues. CDR1 MNHNS and CDR2 SASEGT come from the germline V gene. The V end was cut by 7 bases, the J end by 6 bases, with 7 bases between.

The V gene is TRBV5-4, the J gene TRBJ1-1, with 8 bases aligning to TRBD1. The CDR3 contains 13 residues. V lost 4 bases to trimming and J lost 10 bases; unmatched junction nucleotides: 9. Germline V gene sequence: CDR1 SGHNT, CDR2 YYREEE (reference sequence). Written as DNA, the CDR3 is TGTGCCAGCAGCGCGGACAGGGAAAGGGGAGCTTTCTTT. It translates to CASSADRERGAFF. The whole variable domain, remainder taken from reference TRBV5-4 and TRBJ1-1, is ETGVTQSPTHLIKTRGQQVTLRCSSQSGHNTVSWYQQALGQGPQFIFQYYREEENGRGNFPPRFSGLQFPNYSSELNVNALELDDSALYLCASSADRERGAFFGQGTRLTVV.

The chain's CDR3 is CASSSETGNQETQYF. The CDR3 DNA reads as TGTGCCAGCAGCTCAGAGACAGGAAACCAAGAGACCCAGTACTTC. This chain uses TRBV5-6 with TRBJ2-5; maybe TRBD1 (6 bases). The ends were cut back, 3 bases at V and 0 bases at J, with 12 bases in the middle. CDR1 and CDR2 from the germline V gene are SGHDT and YYEEEE. This CDR3 comprises 15 residues. The whole variable domain, remainder taken from reference TRBV5-6 and TRBJ2-5, is DAGVTQSPTHLIKTRGQQVTLRCSPKSGHDTVSWYQQALGQGPQFIFQYYEEEERQRGNFPDRFSGHQFPNYSSELNVNALLLGDSALYLCASSSETGNQETQYFGPGTRLLVL.

This rearrangement joins TRBV10-3 to TRBJ2-1; D might be TRBD2 (5 bases). With 6 bases removed from V and 0 bases from J, the gap between germline ends came to 12 bases. The CDR3 covers 15 residues. In germline, CDR1 is ENHRY, CDR2 SYGVKD. As DNA, the CDR3 is TGTGCCATCAGGGCCGGCACTAGCTCCTACAATGAGCAGTTCTTC. Encoded protein: CAIRAGTSSYNEQFF.

Relative to its sample, this clone is medium-sized. V gene TRBV28 combines with J gene TRBJ1-6, with D hard to call. Germline V gives CDR1 MDHEN, CDR2 SYDVKM. Trimming pared 6 bases from V and 7 bases from J, leaving 4 bases between. CDR3 length: 11 amino acids. CDR3 sequence (DNA): TGTGCCAGCAGCGGAAATTCACCCCTCCACTTT. Protein sequence: CASSGNSPLHF.

This chain joins TRBV5-8 and TRBJ1-3, with unresolved D. Deletions cut 0 bases from V and 4 bases from J, with 11 bases between. Germline V gene sequence: CDR1 SGHTS, CDR2 YDEGEE. This CDR3 comprises 15 residues. CDR3 bases: TGTGCCAGCAGCTTGGCCCCCCCGGGCGGAAACACCATATATTTT. This codes for CASSLAPPGGNTIYF.

The chain combines TRBV5-1 with TRBJ2-7; TRBD2 aligns across 8 bases. V lost 1 base and J lost 3; bases outside the gene matches: 3. From germline, CDR1 is SGHRS and CDR2 YFSETQ. The CDR3 consists of 14 residues. This chain's CDR3 is CASSLTSGRYEQYF. The CDR3 nucleotides read TGCGCCAGCAGCTTGACTAGCGGCCGCTACGAGCAGTACTTC.

V usage is TRBV4-1 and J usage is TRBJ2-3; D remains ambiguous. V was clipped by 5 bases and J by 4 bases, with 16 bases between them. Germline CDR1 reads MGHRA; CDR2 reads YSYEKL. This CDR3 comprises 15 residues. The DNA of the CDR3 is TGCGCCAGCAGCTCACTCGGGTCGCAGGCAGATACGCAGTATTTT. Translation: CASSSLGSQADTQYF.

J is TRBJ1-2 and V is TRBV19, with D possibly TRBD1 on 5 matching bases. This CDR3 has 14 amino acids. Per germline, CDR1 LNHDA and CDR2 SQIVND (reference sequence). Trimming took 6 bases from V and 2 from J, leaving 13 bases between them. The CDR3 coding sequence is TGTGCCAGTAGAACTGACAGATGGAACTATGGCTACACCTTC. Encoded protein: CASRTDRWNYGYTF. The variable domain in full, with the rest retrieved from reference TRBV19 and TRBJ1-2, is DGGITQSPKYLFRKEGQNVTLSCEQNLNHDAMYWYRQDPGQGLRLIYYSQIVNDFQKGDIAEGYSVSREKKESFPLTVTSAQKNPTAFYLCASRTDRWNYGYTFGSGTRLTVV.

The CDR3 DNA follows: TGTGCCAGTAGTATGGGTATCCGGGACAGGGGGCACGGCAATCAGCCCCAGCATTTT. Translation gives CASSMGIRDRGHGNQPQHF. The genes are TRBV19 and TRBJ1-5; 12 positions match TRBD1. The CDR3 extends over 19 amino acids. Germline CDR1 LNHDA, CDR2 SQIVND (reference sequence). V was pared by 3 bases and J by 2 bases, with 11 bases of the junction left unmatched. Combining the CDR3 with reference TRBV19 and TRBJ1-5 gives the whole variable domain DGGITQSPKYLFRKEGQNVTLSCEQNLNHDAMYWYRQDPGQGLRLIYYSQIVNDFQKGDIAEGYSVSREKKESFPLTVTSAQKNPTAFYLCASSMGIRDRGHGNQPQHFGDGTRLSIL.